One and the same sample provided the 7 T cell receptor beta chains below, sequenced in a study of T-cell memory formation after mild COVID-19 (dated by TCRdb to the early 2020s). The library was made by 5' RACE. These reads were obtained on an Illumina NovaSeq 6000. Using fastp at Q25 and MiXCR, TCRdb reprocessed the public reads and kept productive beta chains. Merged by CDR3 protein, the rows form single entries marked with the most common genes and DNA. Across this sample there are roughly 610,000 distinct CDR3 sequences, with about 18% seen only once. The ten largest make up about 7.5% of the sample. The source material was PBMCs or a T cell subset sorted from them (not recorded which). These receptors were taken from an adult woman who had mild COVID-19 (a few samples of this study predate the infection). The sample titles of this study are shuffled in the database, so cell type and time point are left out; the donor was told from shared clones.

This clonotype showed up just a few times. V and J are TRBV9 and TRBJ2-1; TRBD2 matches 7 bases. Germline CDR1 SGDLS, CDR2 YYNGEE. This CDR3 region has 16 residues. The J segment lost 2 bases and the V segment lost 5 bases, leaving 10 bases of the junction unmatched. CDR3 amino acids: CASRDPGLHTYNEQFF. CDR3 nucleotides: TGTGCCAGCAGGGACCCGGGACTACACACCTACAATGAGCAGTTCTTC.

This clonotype has only a few counts. V usage is TRBV10-3 and J usage is TRBJ2-1; perhaps TRBD2 as D (6 bases). The V end was cut by 3 bases, the J end by 4 bases, with 10 bases between. Germline V CDR1 and CDR2: ENHRY, SYGVKD. The CDR3 runs 14 residues. CDR3 coding DNA: TGTGCCATCAGTGAAGGCGGGAATTACAATGAGCAGTTCTTC. It codes for CAISEGGNYNEQFF.

This clonotype was counted once. The rearrangement uses TRBV20-1 and TRBJ1-2; perhaps TRBD1 as D (5 bases). Trimming stripped 0 bases from V and 0 bases from J, with 14 bases between. CDR1 DFQATT and CDR2 SNEGSKA come from the germline V gene (reference sequence). The CDR3 is 16 residues long. CDR3 protein: CSARDRSGRTNYGYTF. The CDR3 coding sequence is TGCAGTGCTAGAGACAGGTCGGGACGGACTAACTATGGCTACACCTTC.

The V and J genes are TRBV6-5 and TRBJ2-7, with D possibly TRBD2 on 7 matching bases. The germline V and J ends were trimmed by 0 bases and 7 bases, with 16 bases remaining between them. The CDR3 extends over 15 amino acids. Germline V gene lookup returns CDR1 MNHEY and CDR2 SVGAGI. CDR3 DNA: TGTGCCAGCAGTTACTCGAGGGGGGGTCATCGGGAGCAGTACTTC. This sequence encodes CASSYSRGGHREQYF.

The chain joins TRBV7-8 to TRBJ1-6, with 10 bases lining up with TRBD1. Germline values: CDR1 SGHVS, CDR2 FQNEAQ. V gave up 8 bases and J gave up 3 bases; unmatched junction bases: 28. CDR3 length equals 23 residues. CDR3 loop: CASSSGWGQGTILSPLYNSPLHF. CDR3 coding DNA: TGTGCCAGCTCCTCGGGGTGGGGACAGGGGACCATACTCTCCCCACTCTATAATTCACCCCTCCACTTT.

This clonotype appeared a few times. V and J are TRBV7-6 and TRBJ1-1; D might be TRBD1 (6 bases). Looked up from germline, CDR1 is SGHVS and CDR2 is FNYEAQ. V lost 3 bases and J lost 2, with 10 bases in between. The CDR3 length is 14 residues. The CDR3 here is CASSFRQANTEAFF. The CDR3 nucleotides read TGTGCCAGCAGCTTTCGACAGGCTAACACTGAAGCTTTCTTT.

This clonotype occurred a few times. The gene calls are TRBV5-1 and TRBJ1-4; D unclear. The CDR3 consists of 16 residues. From germline, CDR1 is SGHRS and CDR2 YFSETQ. The V and J ends lost 3 bases and 1 base respectively, with 13 bases between them. CDR3 in amino acids: CASSSTRSGTNEKLFF. CDR3 DNA sequence: TGCGCCAGCAGCTCCACACGATCGGGAACTAATGAAAAACTGTTTTTT.